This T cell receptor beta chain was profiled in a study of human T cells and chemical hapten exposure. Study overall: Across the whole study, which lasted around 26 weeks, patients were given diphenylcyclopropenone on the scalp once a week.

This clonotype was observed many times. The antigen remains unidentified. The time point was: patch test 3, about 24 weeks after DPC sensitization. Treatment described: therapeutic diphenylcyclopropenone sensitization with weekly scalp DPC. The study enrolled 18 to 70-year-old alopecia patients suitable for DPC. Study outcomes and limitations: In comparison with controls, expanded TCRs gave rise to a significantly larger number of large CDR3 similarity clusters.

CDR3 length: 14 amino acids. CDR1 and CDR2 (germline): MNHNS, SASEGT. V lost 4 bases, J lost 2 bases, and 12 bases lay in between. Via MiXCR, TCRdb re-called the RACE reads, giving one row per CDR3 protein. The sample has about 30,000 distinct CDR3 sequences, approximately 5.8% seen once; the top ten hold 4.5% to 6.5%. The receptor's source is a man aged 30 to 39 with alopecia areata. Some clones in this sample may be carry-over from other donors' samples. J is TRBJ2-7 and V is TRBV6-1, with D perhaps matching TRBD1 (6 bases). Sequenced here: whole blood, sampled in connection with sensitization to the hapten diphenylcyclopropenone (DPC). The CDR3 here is CASSGGRGPYEQYF. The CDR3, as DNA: TGTGCCAGCAGTGGGGGCAGGGGCCCCTACGAGCAGTACTTC.